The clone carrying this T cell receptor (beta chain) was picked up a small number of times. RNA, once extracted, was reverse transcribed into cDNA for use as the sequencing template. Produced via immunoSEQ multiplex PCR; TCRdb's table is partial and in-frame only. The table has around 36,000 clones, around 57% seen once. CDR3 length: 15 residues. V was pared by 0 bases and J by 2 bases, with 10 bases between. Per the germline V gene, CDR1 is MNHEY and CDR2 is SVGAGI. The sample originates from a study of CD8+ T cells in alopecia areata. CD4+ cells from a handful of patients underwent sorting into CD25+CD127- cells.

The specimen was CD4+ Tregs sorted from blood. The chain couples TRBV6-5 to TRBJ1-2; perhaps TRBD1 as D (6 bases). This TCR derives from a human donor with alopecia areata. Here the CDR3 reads CASSYSSGANYGYTF. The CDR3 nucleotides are TGTGCCAGCAGTTACTCCTCGGGGGCCAACTATGGCTACACCTTC.